A selection of T cell receptor beta chains follows, all from one sample in a study of CD8+ T cells in alopecia areata. The protocol was immunoSEQ multiplex PCR, while the TCRdb copy is restricted to in-frame clones and leaves out a portion. The sample has fewer than 250,000 clones, 35% to 45% seen once; the top ten hold 0.48%. The sequencing here drew on CD4+ T cells sorted from blood, taken at week 34, from a patient treated with tofacitinib. The receptor source for this set is a human donor with alopecia areata. CDR3s leave out the opening cysteine and the closing phenylalanine or tryptophan.

V gene	CDR3 protein
TRBV27	ASRERIQGNTIY
TRBV30	AWSGGGGYEQY
TRBV6-5	ASSYSRGGNYGYT
TRBV30	AWKAGKETQY
TRBV30	AWGRTGDVSNYGYT
TRBV6-6	ASSYSRGAGDTQY
TRBV30	AWRQAGGRMGKLF
TRBV30	AWADGFEQSDTQY
TRBV29-1	SGQRVNTEAF
TRBV25-1	ASSEWQGLPYEQY
TRBV30	AWSVTGVGTGELF
TRBV30	AWSGDSRQPQH
TRBV30	ASITGSGNTIY
TRBV5-1	ASSLGPGLAGASEQF
TRBV29-1	SVGGGFQEQY
TRBV7-9	ASSLGTGNMNTEAF
TRBV5-1	ASSWERNTGELF
TRBV27	ASMSQGAGNEQF
TRBV19	ASRTIYRGSVNTEAF
TRBV7-8	ASSRTLAVSYNEQF
TRBV7-8	ASSHYQGSGNEQF
TRBV6-5	ASSLEGRAYEQY
TRBV29-1	SVSGVTEAF
TRBV30	AWSVPGRGPFDTEAF
TRBV6-4	ASSDSQTGRAF
TRBV4-2	ASSQVGTYEQY
TRBV27	ASSFSARLSSYNEQF
TRBV13	ASSFRSGTFTDTQY
TRBV7-9	ASRGSGVNEQF
TRBV25-1	ASRPGQGSGYEQY
TRBV9	ASSVADGEQF